This entry lists 14 T cell receptor beta chains sequenced from one sample in a study of post-analysis software for immune sequencing data. The TCR beta cDNA libraries carried unique molecular identifiers. TCRdb fed the PCR reads into MiXCR, producing one record per CDR3 protein. The data hold fewer than 900,000 distinct CDR3 sequences, with approximately 44% observed a single time. Study-wide results and caveats: The study found TRBV5-6, TRBV5-1 and TRBV20-1 among several TRBV segments more frequent in patients than controls.

No antigens are known for them. Sequencing was done on a sample of blood. The receptors originated from a girl aged 10 to 17 with multiple sclerosis.

This clonotype showed up just a few times. The rearrangement uses TRBV15 and TRBJ2-4, with 7 nucleotides matching TRBD2. This CDR3 is 17 amino acids long. Germline CDR1 LNHNV, CDR2 YYDKDF (reference sequence). The V segment lost 1 base and the J segment 0 bases; nucleotides outside the gene matches: 6. The CDR3 reads CATSRAELAVAKNIQYF. In DNA, the CDR3 is TGTGCCACCAGCAGAGCGGAGCTAGCGGTAGCCAAAAACATTCAGTACTTC.

This chain links TRBV6-6 with TRBJ2-4; 7 bases fit TRBD1. The CDR3 consists of 15 residues. The V segment lost 7 bases and the J segment 13 bases; nucleotides outside the gene matches: 19. CDR1 is MNHNY, CDR2 SVGAGI, per germline (reference sequence). Here the CDR3 DNA reads TGTGCCAGCACCAGAATCCTAACCCAGGGGGATGAGCAGTACTTC. Translated, it gives CASTRILTQGDEQYF.

The CDR3 reads CASSPYRDAQPQHF. In DNA, the CDR3 is TGTGCCAGCAGTCCGTACAGGGATGCCCAGCCCCAGCATTTT. The rearrangement uses TRBV27 and TRBJ1-5; weak D call: TRBD1 (6 bases). Trimming pared 5 bases from V and 7 bases from J, leaving 15 bases between. Germline loops: CDR1 MNHEY, CDR2 SMNVEV (reference sequence). The CDR3 is 14 residues long.

This clonotype was observed a few times. This chain links TRBV15 with TRBJ2-3, with 13 bases lining up with TRBD2. This CDR3 is built from 20 residues. V lost 2 bases to trimming and J lost 1 base; unmatched junction nucleotides: 12. Germline V gives CDR1 LNHNV, CDR2 YYDKDF (reference sequence). The CDR3 nucleotides are TGTGCCACCAGCAGAAGACTAGCGGGAGGACTCGGGGGGGGCACAGATACGCAGTATTTT. It encodes CATSRRLAGGLGGGTDTQYF.

The genes are TRBV18 and TRBJ2-5; 8 nucleotides line up with TRBD1. V trimming: 6 bases; J trimming: 3 bases; junction bases outside the gene matches: 18. This CDR3 spans 18 amino acids. CDR1 is KGHSH and CDR2 is LQKENI in the germline V gene. The CDR3 loop reads CASSLSRRDRRREETQYF. CDR3 sequence (DNA): TGTGCCAGCTCTCTATCACGCCGGGACAGGAGGCGGGAAGAGACCCAGTACTTC.

The chain has TRBV25-1 and TRBJ2-7, with TRBD2 matching 12 bases. V lost 3 bases, J lost 5 bases, and 2 bases stayed unmatched. The germline V gene has CDR1 MGHDK and CDR2 SYGVNS. This CDR3 comprises 14 residues. The CDR3 loop is CASSDTSGRNEQYF. The CDR3 region has the DNA TGTGCCAGCAGTGATACTAGCGGGAGGAACGAGCAGTACTTC.

This clonotype has only a few counts. This sequence joins TRBV30 and TRBJ2-7; D gene uncertain. V lost 2 bases and J 5 bases, leaving 10 bases between the germline ends. Germline loops: CDR1 GTSNPN, CDR2 SVGIG (reference sequence). The CDR3 length is 12 residues. In DNA form, the CDR3 reads TGTGCCTGGAGTAGCCGGCATAACGAGCAGTACTTC. Translated, it gives CAWSSRHNEQYF. Looking up the rest from reference TRBV30 and TRBJ2-7 gives the full variable domain: SQTIHQWPATLVQPVGSPLSLECTVEGTSNPNLYWYRQAAGRGLQLLFYSVGIGQISSEVPQNLSASRPQDRQFILSSKKLLLSDSGFYLCAWSSRHNEQYFGPGTRLTVT.

This clonotype was observed a few times. The chain joins TRBV3-1 to TRBJ2-7; TRBD1 matches 7 bases. This CDR3 comprises 15 residues. V lost 2 bases to trimming and J lost 0 bases; unmatched junction nucleotides: 4. CDR1 and CDR2 from the germline V gene are LGHDT and YNNKEL (reference sequence). The CDR3 nucleotides are TGTGCCAGCAGCCAAAGTAGGGACAGCTCCTACGAGCAGTACTTC. It specifies CASSQSRDSSYEQYF.

This clonotype was counted a few times. The chain employs TRBV27 and TRBJ2-7; D uncertain. The V and J ends lost 0 bases and 0 bases respectively, with 9 bases between them. CDR3 length: 15 residues. In germline, CDR1 is MNHEY, CDR2 SMNVEV (reference sequence). CDR3 nucleotides: TGTGCCAGCAGTTTATCGATCGGTAGCTCCTACGAGCAGTACTTC. It translates to CASSLSIGSSYEQYF.

The chain is built from TRBV7-3 and TRBJ2-1; D remains unclear. Germline CDR1 SGHTA, CDR2 FQGTGA. CDR3 length: 17 amino acids. The V end lost 5 bases, the J end lost 0 bases, and 17 bases lay between the germline ends. Here the CDR3 DNA reads TGTGCCAGCAGCACAACCGGCCGGGCCCGCTCCTACAATGAGCAGTTCTTC. Amino acids: CASSTTGRARSYNEQFF.

This clonotype occurred a few times. The rearrangement joins TRBV6-1 to TRBJ1-2; 12 positions match TRBD1. The CDR3 is 15 amino acids. Germline CDR1 and CDR2: MNHNS and SASEGT. The trim removed 7 bases at V and 6 bases at J, leaving 9 bases unmatched. The CDR3 nucleotides are TGTGCCAGCAAAAACCGGGACAGGGGGCCAGATGGCTACACCTTC. It encodes CASKNRDRGPDGYTF.

This clonotype was observed a single time. The chain recombines TRBV7-9 with TRBJ2-4; 8 bases agree with TRBD2. This CDR3 is 13 amino acids long. Germline V CDR1 and CDR2: SEHNR, FQNEAQ (reference sequence). V lost 8 bases, J lost 13 bases, and 13 bases stayed unmatched. Written as DNA, the CDR3 is TGTGCCAGCGACAACGGACTAGCACAAGAGCAGTACTTC. Encoded protein: CASDNGLAQEQYF.

About this clonotype itself: A much larger clone lies one base from this, so it may be a read error. The chain combines TRBV5-1 with TRBJ1-4; 9 nucleotides align to TRBD1. Germline V gives CDR1 SGHRS, CDR2 YFSETQ. CDR3 size: 15 residues. CDR3 in DNA: TGCGCCAGCAGACATGGACAGGGGAGTAATGAAAAACGGTTTTTT. It is translated as CASRHGQGSNEKRFF.

The chain is built from TRBV12-3 or TRBV12-4 and TRBJ2-7, with D perhaps being TRBD1 or TRBD2 (6 bases each). V was pared by 5 bases and J by 4 bases, with 15 bases between. The CDR3 contains 14 residues. This chain's CDR3 is CASSNLGGLYEQYF. As DNA, the CDR3 is TGTGCCAGCAGTAACCTCGGGGGCCTGTACGAGCAGTACTTC.